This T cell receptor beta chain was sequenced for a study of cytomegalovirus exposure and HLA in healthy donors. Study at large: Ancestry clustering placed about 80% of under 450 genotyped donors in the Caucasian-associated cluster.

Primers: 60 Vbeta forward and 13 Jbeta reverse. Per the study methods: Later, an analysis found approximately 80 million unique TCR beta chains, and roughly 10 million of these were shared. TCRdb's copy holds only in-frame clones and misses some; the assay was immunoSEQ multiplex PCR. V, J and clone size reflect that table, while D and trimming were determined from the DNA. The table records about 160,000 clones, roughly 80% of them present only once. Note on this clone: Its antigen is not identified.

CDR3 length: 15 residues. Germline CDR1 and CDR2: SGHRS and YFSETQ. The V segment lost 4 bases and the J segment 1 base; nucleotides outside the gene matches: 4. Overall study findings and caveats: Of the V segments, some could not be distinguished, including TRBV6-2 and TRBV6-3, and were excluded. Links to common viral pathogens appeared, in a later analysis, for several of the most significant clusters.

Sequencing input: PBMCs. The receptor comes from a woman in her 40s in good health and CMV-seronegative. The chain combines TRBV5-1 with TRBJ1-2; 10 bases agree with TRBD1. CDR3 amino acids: CASSRGTGVNYGYTF. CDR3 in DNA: TGCGCCAGCAGCCGCGGGACAGGGGTTAACTATGGCTACACCTTC. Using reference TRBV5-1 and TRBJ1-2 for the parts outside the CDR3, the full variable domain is KAGVTQTPRYLIKTRGQQVTLSCSPISGHRSVSWYQQTPGQGLQFLFEYFSETQRNKGNFPGRFSGRQFSNSRSEMNVSTLELGDSALYLCASSRGTGVNYGYTFGSGTRLTVV.